A selection of T cell receptor beta chains follows, all from one sample in a study of beta chain features in type 1 diabetes. TCRdb keeps only in-frame clones here, not all; method: immunoSEQ multiplex PCR. The sample shows approximately 360,000 clones, over 9.5% of them seen only once. Input material: naive CD4+ T cells from blood. Receptors were obtained from a woman aged 18-30 years with type 1 diabetes. The CDR3 runs from the conserved cysteine through the conserved F or W. A D gene is named only where the DNA matches it firmly. A row's size may be missing; if present it is once, few, many or a size class.

abundance: .; d_gene: TRBD1; j_gene: TRBJ1-1; v_gene: TRBV30; CDR3aa: CAWDSGGLNTEAFF; CDR3nt: TGTGCCTGGGACTCAGGGGGATTGAACACTGAAGCTTTCTTT
abundance: .; d_gene: .; j_gene: TRBJ1-1; v_gene: TRBV29-1; CDR3aa: CSAVAGDKNTEAFF; CDR3nt: TGCAGCGCTGTCGCGGGAGATAAGAACACTGAAGCTTTCTTT
abundance: .; d_gene: .; j_gene: TRBJ2-7; v_gene: TRBV2; CDR3aa: CASSVVRLTYEQYF; CDR3nt: TGTGCCAGCAGTGTCGTCAGGCTAACCTACGAGCAGTACTTC
abundance: .; d_gene: TRBD2; j_gene: TRBJ2-3; v_gene: TRBV28; CDR3aa: CASSLPGRGEIAGGTDTQYF; CDR3nt: TGTGCCAGCAGTCTCCCGGGACGGGGGGAAATAGCGGGAGGGACAGATACGCAGTATTTT
abundance: .; d_gene: .; j_gene: TRBJ2-5; v_gene: TRBV28; CDR3aa: CASSLSRGPVGTQYF; CDR3nt: TGTGCCAGCAGTTTATCCAGGGGACCGGTGGGGACCCAGTACTTC
abundance: few; d_gene: .; j_gene: TRBJ2-7; v_gene: TRBV7-2; CDR3aa: CASSRRQASNEQYF; CDR3nt: TGTGCCAGCAGCCGAAGACAGGCTAGCAACGAGCAGTACTTC
abundance: .; d_gene: .; j_gene: TRBJ2-7; v_gene: TRBV19; CDR3aa: CASSGDRSYEQYF; CDR3nt: TGTGCCAGTTCCGGAGACAGATCCTACGAGCAGTACTTC
abundance: .; d_gene: .; j_gene: TRBJ2-5; v_gene: TRBV6-6; CDR3aa: CASRLGGGETQYF; CDR3nt: TGTGCCAGCCGGCTAGGGGGGGGAGAGACCCAGTACTTC
abundance: few; d_gene: .; j_gene: TRBJ2-7; v_gene: TRBV30; CDR3aa: CAWTTELSYEQYF; CDR3nt: TGTGCCTGGACGACTGAGCTCTCCTACGAGCAGTACTTC
abundance: .; d_gene: .; j_gene: TRBJ2-7; v_gene: TRBV5-6; CDR3aa: CASTGGYEQYF; CDR3nt: TGTGCCAGCACCGGAGGGTACGAGCAGTACTTC
abundance: .; d_gene: .; j_gene: TRBJ1-1; v_gene: TRBV4-2; CDR3aa: CASSHASWTRGTEAFF; CDR3nt: TGTGCCAGCAGCCACGCCTCTTGGACCCGGGGAACTGAAGCTTTCTTT
abundance: few; d_gene: .; j_gene: TRBJ2-7; v_gene: TRBV29-1; CDR3aa: CSVVWGHDYEQYF; CDR3nt: TGCAGCGTTGTCTGGGGACACGACTACGAGCAGTACTTC
abundance: .; d_gene: .; j_gene: TRBJ2-5; v_gene: TRBV25-1; CDR3aa: CAGDGVSCETQYF; CDR3nt: TGTGCCGGTGACGGGGTTAGTTGTGAGACCCAGTACTTC
abundance: .; d_gene: .; j_gene: TRBJ1-4; v_gene: TRBV4-3; CDR3aa: CASSQDGTGLGEKLFF; CDR3nt: TGCGCCAGCAGCCAAGATGGCACAGGGTTGGGTGAAAAACTGTTTTTT
abundance: few; d_gene: .; j_gene: TRBJ1-5; v_gene: TRBV10-3; CDR3aa: CAISDSQGIISNQPQHF; CDR3nt: TGTGCCATCAGTGATTCCCAGGGAATAATTAGCAATCAGCCCCAGCATTTT
abundance: few; d_gene: .; j_gene: TRBJ1-1; v_gene: TRBV29-1; CDR3aa: CSVEGARANTEAFF; CDR3nt: TGCAGCGTTGAGGGGGCCAGGGCCAACACTGAAGCTTTCTTT
abundance: few; d_gene: .; j_gene: TRBJ2-1; v_gene: TRBV14; CDR3aa: CASSLPYGGQFF; CDR3nt: TGTGCCAGCAGCCTTCCCTACGGGGGGCAGTTCTTC
abundance: .; d_gene: TRBD2; j_gene: TRBJ2-1; v_gene: TRBV4-3; CDR3aa: CASSQSAGGQYNEQFF; CDR3nt: TGCGCCAGCAGCCAATCAGCGGGGGGTCAATACAATGAGCAGTTCTTC
abundance: few; d_gene: .; j_gene: TRBJ2-2; v_gene: TRBV28; CDR3aa: CASLWGEVSGELFF; CDR3nt: TGTGCCAGCCTCTGGGGGGAAGTCTCCGGGGAGCTGTTTTTT
abundance: .; d_gene: TRBD1; j_gene: TRBJ2-3; v_gene: TRBV5-4; CDR3aa: CASTGQGEDTQYF; CDR3nt: TGTGCCAGTACCGGACAGGGGGAGGATACGCAGTATTTT
abundance: few; d_gene: TRBD1; j_gene: TRBJ2-7; v_gene: TRBV28; CDR3aa: CASSLLTGSYEQYF; CDR3nt: TGTGCCAGCAGTTTACTGACAGGGTCCTACGAGCAGTACTTC
abundance: few; d_gene: .; j_gene: TRBJ2-1; v_gene: TRBV7-6; CDR3aa: CASSFWTDGDEQFF; CDR3nt: TGTGCCAGCAGCTTCTGGACAGATGGGGATGAGCAGTTCTTC
abundance: .; d_gene: TRBD2; j_gene: TRBJ2-3; v_gene: TRBV9; CDR3aa: CASSVAPSGRGGTDTQYF; CDR3nt: TGTGCCAGCAGCGTAGCCCCTAGCGGGAGAGGGGGAACAGATACGCAGTATTTT
abundance: .; d_gene: TRBD2; j_gene: TRBJ2-1; v_gene: TRBV7-8; CDR3aa: CASSFSSGMLAFNEQFF; CDR3nt: TGTGCCAGCAGCTTCTCCAGCGGGATGCTTGCTTTCAATGAGCAGTTCTTC
abundance: few; d_gene: TRBD2; j_gene: TRBJ2-1; v_gene: TRBV4-2; CDR3aa: CASSLARTSGSYNEQFF; CDR3nt: TGTGCCAGCAGCCTCGCTAGGACTAGCGGGAGTTACAATGAGCAGTTCTTC
abundance: few; d_gene: TRBD1; j_gene: TRBJ1-1; v_gene: TRBV7-9; CDR3aa: CASSKERQGLTEAFF; CDR3nt: TGTGCCAGCAGCAAGGAGAGACAGGGGCTCACTGAAGCTTTCTTT
abundance: few; d_gene: TRBD1; j_gene: TRBJ1-2; v_gene: TRBV7-9; CDR3aa: CASSVEDRGGYGYTF; CDR3nt: TGTGCCAGCAGCGTAGAGGACAGGGGAGGCTATGGCTACACCTTC
abundance: .; d_gene: TRBD2; j_gene: TRBJ2-5; v_gene: TRBV9; CDR3aa: CASSVATPSGGQQETQYF; CDR3nt: TGTGCCAGCAGCGTAGCTACACCTAGCGGGGGGCAACAAGAGACCCAGTACTTC
abundance: few; d_gene: TRBD2; j_gene: TRBJ2-1; v_gene: TRBV28; CDR3aa: CASHGGVVNEQFF; CDR3nt: TGTGCCAGCCATGGGGGGGTCGTCAATGAGCAGTTCTTC
abundance: .; d_gene: .; j_gene: TRBJ2-7; v_gene: TRBV25-1; CDR3aa: CASSDHSQGSSYEQYF; CDR3nt: TGTGCCAGCAGTGACCACTCACAGGGTAGCTCCTACGAGCAGTACTTC
abundance: few; d_gene: .; j_gene: TRBJ2-1; v_gene: TRBV7-8; CDR3aa: CASSPQEINNEQFF; CDR3nt: TGTGCCAGCAGCCCACAGGAGATCAACAATGAGCAGTTCTTC
abundance: .; d_gene: TRBD2; j_gene: TRBJ2-2; v_gene: TRBV4-3; CDR3aa: CASSQERAGATGELFF; CDR3nt: TGCGCCAGCAGCCAAGAGAGAGCGGGGGCCACCGGGGAGCTGTTTTTT
abundance: few; d_gene: .; j_gene: TRBJ1-5; v_gene: TRBV20-1; CDR3aa: CSVGGNQPQHF; CDR3nt: TGCAGCGTAGGGGGCAATCAGCCCCAGCATTTT
abundance: .; d_gene: TRBD1; j_gene: TRBJ1-2; v_gene: TRBV12-5; CDR3aa: CASGQGGGYTF; CDR3nt: TGTGCTAGTGGTCAGGGGGGCGGCTACACCTTC
abundance: .; d_gene: .; j_gene: TRBJ2-5; v_gene: TRBV18; CDR3aa: CASSPSSGGQQETQYF; CDR3nt: TGTGCCAGCTCACCATCCTCCGGGGGGCAGCAAGAGACCCAGTACTTC
abundance: .; d_gene: .; j_gene: TRBJ1-6; v_gene: TRBV12-5; CDR3aa: CASGHWDSHSPLHF; CDR3nt: TGTGCTAGTGGTCACTGGGACTCCCATTCACCCCTCCACTTT
abundance: .; d_gene: .; j_gene: TRBJ1-5; v_gene: TRBV4-1; CDR3aa: CASSPSVGGGTLSNQPQHF; CDR3nt: TGCGCCAGCAGCCCGTCCGTGGGTGGGGGCACCCTTAGCAATCAGCCCCAGCATTTT
abundance: few; d_gene: .; j_gene: TRBJ2-6; v_gene: TRBV30; CDR3aa: CAWTWGGGANVLTF; CDR3nt: TGTGCCTGGACCTGGGGCGGTGGGGCCAACGTCCTGACTTTC
abundance: .; d_gene: TRBD2; j_gene: TRBJ2-3; v_gene: TRBV4-2; CDR3aa: CASSQSVRAGEADTQYF; CDR3nt: TGTGCCAGCAGCCAGAGTGTGCGGGCGGGAGAGGCAGATACGCAGTATTTT
abundance: .; d_gene: TRBD1; j_gene: TRBJ2-5; v_gene: TRBV29-1; CDR3aa: CSVGQGQETQYF; CDR3nt: TGCAGCGTTGGACAGGGACAAGAGACCCAGTACTTC
abundance: few; d_gene: .; j_gene: TRBJ2-2; v_gene: TRBV9; CDR3aa: CASSGRQYTGELFF; CDR3nt: TGTGCCAGCAGTGGAAGACAGTACACCGGGGAGCTGTTTTTT
abundance: few; d_gene: .; j_gene: TRBJ1-6; v_gene: TRBV27; CDR3aa: CASRPSNSPLHF; CDR3nt: TGTGCCAGCCGTCCGAGTAATTCACCCCTCCACTTT
abundance: .; d_gene: .; j_gene: TRBJ2-5; v_gene: TRBV18; CDR3aa: CASSPPPEETQYF; CDR3nt: TGTGCCAGCTCACCACCCCCAGAAGAGACCCAGTACTTC
abundance: .; d_gene: TRBD1; j_gene: TRBJ2-3; v_gene: TRBV9; CDR3aa: CASSVRQGSTDTQYF; CDR3nt: TGTGCCAGCAGCGTGAGACAGGGAAGCACAGATACGCAGTATTTT
abundance: few; d_gene: .; j_gene: TRBJ2-5; v_gene: TRBV7-2; CDR3aa: CASSFATMFQETQYF; CDR3nt: TGTGCCAGCAGCTTCGCGACAATGTTCCAAGAGACCCAGTACTTC
abundance: few; d_gene: .; j_gene: TRBJ2-4; v_gene: TRBV14; CDR3aa: CASSLRGVQYF; CDR3nt: TGTGCCAGCAGCCTCCGGGGAGTTCAGTACTTC
abundance: .; d_gene: .; j_gene: TRBJ2-3; v_gene: TRBV5-1; CDR3aa: CASSFAGWDTDTQYF; CDR3nt: TGCGCCAGCAGCTTTGCGGGATGGGACACAGATACGCAGTATTTT
abundance: few; d_gene: .; j_gene: TRBJ2-7; v_gene: TRBV5-1; CDR3aa: CASSLESSAPYEQYF; CDR3nt: TGCGCCAGCAGCTTGGAAAGCAGCGCTCCCTACGAGCAGTACTTC
abundance: few; d_gene: .; j_gene: TRBJ1-5; v_gene: TRBV4-1; CDR3aa: CASSQDPGRGNQPQHF; CDR3nt: TGCGCCAGCAGCCAAGATCCAGGGCGCGGTAATCAGCCCCAGCATTTT
abundance: .; d_gene: TRBD1; j_gene: TRBJ1-2; v_gene: TRBV4-3; CDR3aa: CASSQDAGDRAVGYTF; CDR3nt: TGCGCCAGCAGCCAAGATGCGGGGGACAGGGCGGTTGGCTACACCTTC
abundance: few; d_gene: .; j_gene: TRBJ2-7; v_gene: TRBV21-1; CDR3aa: CASSTAWDRDYEQYF; CDR3nt: TGTGCCAGCAGCACCGCTTGGGACAGGGACTACGAGCAGTACTTC
abundance: few; d_gene: TRBD1; j_gene: TRBJ1-2; v_gene: TRBV13; CDR3aa: CASTPGQGNYGYTF; CDR3nt: TGTGCCAGCACCCCGGGACAGGGAAACTATGGCTACACCTTC